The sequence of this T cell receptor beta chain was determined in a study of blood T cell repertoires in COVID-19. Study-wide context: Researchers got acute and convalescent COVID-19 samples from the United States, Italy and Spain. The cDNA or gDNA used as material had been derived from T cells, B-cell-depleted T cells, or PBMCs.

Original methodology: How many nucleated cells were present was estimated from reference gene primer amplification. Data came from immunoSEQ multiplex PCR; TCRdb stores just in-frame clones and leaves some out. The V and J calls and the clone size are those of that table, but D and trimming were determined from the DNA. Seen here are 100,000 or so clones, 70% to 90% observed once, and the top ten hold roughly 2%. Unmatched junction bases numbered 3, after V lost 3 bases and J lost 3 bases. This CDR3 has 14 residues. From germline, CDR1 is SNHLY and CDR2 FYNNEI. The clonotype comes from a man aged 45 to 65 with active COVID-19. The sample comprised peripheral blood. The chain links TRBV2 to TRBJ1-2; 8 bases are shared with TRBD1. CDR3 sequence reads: CASSDPGGDYGYTF. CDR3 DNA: TGTGCCAGCAGTGACCCAGGGGGCGACTATGGCTACACCTTC.